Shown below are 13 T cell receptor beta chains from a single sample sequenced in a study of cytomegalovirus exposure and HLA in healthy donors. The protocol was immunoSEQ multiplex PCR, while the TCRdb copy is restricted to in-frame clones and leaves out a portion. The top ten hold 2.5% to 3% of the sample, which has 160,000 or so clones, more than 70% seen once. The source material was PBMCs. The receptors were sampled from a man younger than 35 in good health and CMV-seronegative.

CDR3: CASSQGQKPHQPQHF. For the CDR3, the DNA is TGTGCCAGCAGCCAGGGACAGAAACCTCATCAGCCCCAGCATTTT. J is TRBJ1-5 and V is TRBV7-9; 7 bases are a match to TRBD1. Germline CDR1 SEHNR, CDR2 FQNEAQ (reference sequence). This CDR3 contains 15 residues. The J segment lost 5 bases and the V segment lost 5 bases, leaving 9 bases of the junction unmatched.

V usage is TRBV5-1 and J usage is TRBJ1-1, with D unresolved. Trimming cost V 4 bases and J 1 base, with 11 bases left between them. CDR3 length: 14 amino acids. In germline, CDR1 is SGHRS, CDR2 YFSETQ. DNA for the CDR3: TGCGCCAGCAGCCCCCGAGACTGGAACACTGAAGCTTTCTTT. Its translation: CASSPRDWNTEAFF.

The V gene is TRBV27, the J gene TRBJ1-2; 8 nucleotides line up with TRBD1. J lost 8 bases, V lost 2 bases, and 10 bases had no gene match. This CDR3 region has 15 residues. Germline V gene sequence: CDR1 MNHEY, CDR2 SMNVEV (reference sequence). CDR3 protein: CASSLGPQGGEGYTF. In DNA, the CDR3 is TGTGCCAGCAGTTTAGGGCCACAGGGGGGAGAAGGCTACACCTTC.

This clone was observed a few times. The CDR3 here is CASSIQGPEQYF. In DNA form, the CDR3 reads TGTGCCAGCAGCATACAGGGCCCCGAGCAGTACTTC. J is TRBJ2-7 and V is TRBV7-9; possible D gene TRBD1, 6 bases. V was shortened by 5 bases and J by 6 bases, with 11 bases between the two germline ends. CDR1 is SEHNR and CDR2 is FQNEAQ in the germline V gene (reference sequence). The CDR3 runs to 12 residues.

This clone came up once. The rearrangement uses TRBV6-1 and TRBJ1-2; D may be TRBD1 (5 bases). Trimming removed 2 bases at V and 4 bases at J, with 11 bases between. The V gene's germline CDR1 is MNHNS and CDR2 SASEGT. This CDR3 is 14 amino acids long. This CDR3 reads CASSETQASYGYTF. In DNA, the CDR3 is TGTGCCAGCAGTGAAACACAGGCAAGCTATGGCTACACCTTC.

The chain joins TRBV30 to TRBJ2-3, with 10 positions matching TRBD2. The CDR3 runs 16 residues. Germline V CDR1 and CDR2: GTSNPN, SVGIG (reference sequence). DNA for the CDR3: TGTGCTAGAACGAGCGGGGGGGCCTCGGGCACAGATACGCAGTATTTT. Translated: CARTSGGASGTDTQYF.

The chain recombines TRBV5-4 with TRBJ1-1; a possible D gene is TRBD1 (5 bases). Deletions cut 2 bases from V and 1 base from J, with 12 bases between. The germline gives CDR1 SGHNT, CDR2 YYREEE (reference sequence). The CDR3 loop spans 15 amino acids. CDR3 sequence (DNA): TGTGCCAGCAGCTTACCGGGACTTCAGAACACTGAAGCTTTCTTT. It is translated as CASSLPGLQNTEAFF.

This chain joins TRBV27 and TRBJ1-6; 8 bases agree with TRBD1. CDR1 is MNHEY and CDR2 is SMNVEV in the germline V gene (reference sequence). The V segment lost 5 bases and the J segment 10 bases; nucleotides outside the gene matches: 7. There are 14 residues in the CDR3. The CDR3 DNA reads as TGTGCCAGCAGTGCCCGGACAGGGACCTCACCCCTCCACTTT. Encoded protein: CASSARTGTSPLHF.

CDR3 residues: CASSPGTLNEAFF. The CDR3 DNA sequence: TGTGCCAGCAGTCCCGGGACACTGAATGAAGCTTTCTTT. The chain is built from TRBV28 and TRBJ1-1; D is perhaps TRBD1 (6 bases). V shed 5 bases and J shed 7 bases, with 14 bases lying between them. Looked up from germline, CDR1 is MDHEN and CDR2 is SYDVKM. The CDR3 spans 13 residues.

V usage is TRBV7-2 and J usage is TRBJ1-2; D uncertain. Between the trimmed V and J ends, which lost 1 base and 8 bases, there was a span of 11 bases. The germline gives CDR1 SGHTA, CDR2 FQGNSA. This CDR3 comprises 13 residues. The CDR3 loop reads CASSLDRSLGYTF. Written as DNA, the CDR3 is TGTGCCAGCAGCTTAGACAGATCCCTCGGCTACACCTTC.

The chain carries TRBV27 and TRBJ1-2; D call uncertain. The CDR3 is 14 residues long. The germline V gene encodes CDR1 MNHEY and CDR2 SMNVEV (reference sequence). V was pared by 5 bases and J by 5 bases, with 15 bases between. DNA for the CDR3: TGTGCCAGCAGTCCAAAGAGGAGCACATATGGCTACACCTTC. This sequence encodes CASSPKRSTYGYTF.

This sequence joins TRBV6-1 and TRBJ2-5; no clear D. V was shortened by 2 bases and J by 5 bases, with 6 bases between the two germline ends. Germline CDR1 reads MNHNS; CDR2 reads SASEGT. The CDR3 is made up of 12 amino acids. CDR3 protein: CASSEFEETQYF. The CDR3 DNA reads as TGTGCCAGCAGTGAATTTGAGGAGACCCAGTACTTC.

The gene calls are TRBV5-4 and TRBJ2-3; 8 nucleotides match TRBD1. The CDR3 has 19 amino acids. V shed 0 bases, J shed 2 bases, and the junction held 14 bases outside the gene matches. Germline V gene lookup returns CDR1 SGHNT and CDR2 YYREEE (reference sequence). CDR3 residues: CASSLEQGVVRVHTDTQYF. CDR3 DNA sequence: TGTGCCAGCAGCTTGGAACAGGGGGTGGTGAGAGTGCACACAGATACGCAGTATTTT. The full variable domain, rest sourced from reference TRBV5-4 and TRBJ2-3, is ETGVTQSPTHLIKTRGQQVTLRCSSQSGHNTVSWYQQALGQGPQFIFQYYREEENGRGNFPPRFSGLQFPNYSSELNVNALELDDSALYLCASSLEQGVVRVHTDTQYFGPGTRLTVL.